These T cell receptor beta chains were read from a single sample in a study of blood T cell repertoires in COVID-19. Clones were sequenced by immunoSEQ multiplex PCR, and TCRdb holds only the in-frame ones, with some missing. The sample comprises 240,000 or so clones, 70% to 85% of which are singletons, and more than 2.5% rests with the top ten. The specimen was peripheral blood. The receptor set was obtained from an elderly woman with acute or convalescent COVID-19. The CDR3 runs from the conserved cysteine through the conserved F or W. A D gene is named only where the DNA matches it firmly. Clone size is stated in some rows and not others, as once, few, many or a class when expanded.

j_gene: TRBJ1-1; v_gene: TRBV3-1/TRBV3-2; abundance: .; d_gene: .; CDR3aa: CASSRGQEAFF; CDR3nt: TGTGCCAGCAGCAGAGGACAGGAAGCTTTCTTT
j_gene: TRBJ2-7; v_gene: TRBV6-5; abundance: .; d_gene: .; CDR3aa: CAARRDSYEQYF; CDR3nt: TGTGCCGCGCGCCGGGACTCCTACGAGCAGTACTTC
j_gene: TRBJ1-5; v_gene: TRBV11-2; abundance: .; d_gene: .; CDR3aa: CASSPLGSGNQPQHF; CDR3nt: TGTGCCAGCAGCCCCCTGGGCTCGGGCAATCAGCCCCAGCATTTT
j_gene: TRBJ2-7; v_gene: TRBV5-8; abundance: .; d_gene: TRBD1; CDR3aa: CASSLTGTGPYEQYF; CDR3nt: TGTGCCAGCAGTCTTACCGGGACAGGTCCCTACGAGCAGTACTTC
j_gene: TRBJ1-1; v_gene: TRBV6-5; abundance: .; d_gene: .; CDR3aa: CASSPPRTPIPEAFF; CDR3nt: TGTGCCAGCAGCCCACCCCGGACTCCGATCCCTGAAGCTTTCTTT
j_gene: TRBJ1-4; v_gene: TRBV25-1; abundance: .; d_gene: TRBD1; CDR3aa: CASSESRTGTNEKLFF; CDR3nt: TGTGCCAGCAGTGAATCTAGGACAGGGACTAATGAAAAACTGTTTTTT
j_gene: TRBJ1-6; v_gene: TRBV27; abundance: .; d_gene: TRBD1; CDR3aa: CASSPGGTFVSPLHF; CDR3nt: TGTGCCAGCAGCCCAGGGGGAACCTTTGTATCACCCCTCCACTTT
j_gene: TRBJ2-1; v_gene: TRBV29-1; abundance: .; d_gene: TRBD1; CDR3aa: CSVVGARDRDFNEQFF; CDR3nt: TGCAGCGTTGTAGGGGCCCGGGACAGGGACTTCAATGAGCAGTTCTTC
j_gene: TRBJ1-6; v_gene: TRBV19; abundance: few; d_gene: TRBD1; CDR3aa: CASSTGQGFGGSPLHF; CDR3nt: TGTGCCAGTAGTACCGGACAGGGCTTTGGAGGTTCACCCCTCCACTTT
j_gene: TRBJ2-4; v_gene: TRBV18; abundance: .; d_gene: .; CDR3aa: CASSPRRLDSAKNIQYF; CDR3nt: TGTGCCAGCTCACCACGCCGACTAGACAGCGCCAAAAACATTCAGTACTTC
j_gene: TRBJ2-2; v_gene: TRBV24-1; abundance: .; d_gene: TRBD2; CDR3aa: CATSDAGLAGVTGELFF; CDR3nt: TGTGCCACCAGTGATGCTGGACTAGCGGGAGTAACCGGGGAGCTGTTTTTT
j_gene: TRBJ1-2; v_gene: TRBV7-2; abundance: .; d_gene: .; CDR3aa: CASRHPGRGFNYGYTF; CDR3nt: TGTGCCAGCAGACATCCCGGCAGGGGCTTTAACTATGGCTACACCTTC
j_gene: TRBJ1-5; v_gene: TRBV2; abundance: .; d_gene: .; CDR3aa: CASARQGHNQPQHF; CDR3nt: TGTGCCAGCGCCCGCCAGGGTCACAATCAGCCCCAGCATTTT
j_gene: TRBJ2-1; v_gene: TRBV5-1; abundance: .; d_gene: .; CDR3aa: CASSLESGAGRFF; CDR3nt: TGCGCCAGCAGCTTGGAATCAGGGGCCGGTCGGTTCTTC
j_gene: TRBJ2-3; v_gene: TRBV19; abundance: .; d_gene: .; CDR3aa: CASSRSNLGTDTQYF; CDR3nt: TGTGCCAGTAGTCGTAGCAACCTCGGCACAGATACGCAGTATTTT
j_gene: TRBJ1-6; v_gene: TRBV28; abundance: once; d_gene: TRBD1; CDR3aa: CASSIPGTGGYSPLHF; CDR3nt: TGTGCCAGCAGCATACCCGGGACAGGGGGGTATTCACCCCTCCACTTT
j_gene: TRBJ1-2; v_gene: TRBV5-1; abundance: .; d_gene: TRBD1; CDR3aa: CASSPQPSQGDYGYTF; CDR3nt: TGCGCCAGCAGCCCACAACCGTCACAGGGGGACTATGGCTACACCTTC
j_gene: TRBJ1-1; v_gene: TRBV6-1; abundance: .; d_gene: .; CDR3aa: CASSEVSRNTEAFF; CDR3nt: TGTGCCAGCAGTGAAGTGTCGCGTAACACTGAAGCTTTCTTT
j_gene: TRBJ2-1; v_gene: TRBV25-1; abundance: .; d_gene: TRBD2; CDR3aa: CASSPQSGTTNEQFF; CDR3nt: TGTGCCAGCAGTCCCCAATCCGGGACTACCAATGAGCAGTTCTTC
j_gene: TRBJ2-2; v_gene: TRBV19; abundance: .; d_gene: TRBD2; CDR3aa: CASSIGGLAANTGELFF; CDR3nt: TGTGCCAGTAGTATTGGGGGACTAGCGGCGAACACCGGGGAGCTGTTTTTT
j_gene: TRBJ1-2; v_gene: TRBV7-9; abundance: .; d_gene: .; CDR3aa: CASSLSGRGYTF; CDR3nt: TGTGCCAGCAGCTTAAGTGGGCGCGGCTACACCTTC
j_gene: TRBJ2-7; v_gene: TRBV7-9; abundance: once; d_gene: .; CDR3aa: CASSFGNRAGNYEQYF; CDR3nt: TGTGCCAGCAGCTTCGGGAACAGGGCGGGTAACTACGAGCAGTACTTC
j_gene: TRBJ1-2; v_gene: TRBV19; abundance: .; d_gene: TRBD1; CDR3aa: CASSIVSPGQYGYTF; CDR3nt: TGTGCCAGTAGTATTGTAAGTCCGGGACAGTATGGCTACACCTTC
j_gene: TRBJ2-1; v_gene: TRBV6-5; abundance: .; d_gene: TRBD1; CDR3aa: CASNPGTGFTDEQFF; CDR3nt: TGTGCCAGCAACCCTGGGACAGGGTTTACGGATGAGCAGTTCTTC
j_gene: TRBJ2-7; v_gene: TRBV12-3/TRBV12-4; abundance: .; d_gene: TRBD1; CDR3aa: CASGDRGYEQYF; CDR3nt: TGTGCCAGCGGGGACAGGGGCTACGAGCAGTACTTC
j_gene: TRBJ2-7; v_gene: TRBV7-2; abundance: .; d_gene: .; CDR3aa: CASSTAGGSYEQYF; CDR3nt: TGTGCCAGCAGCACAGCAGGGGGGTCCTACGAGCAGTACTTC
j_gene: TRBJ2-5; v_gene: TRBV9; abundance: .; d_gene: TRBD2; CDR3aa: CASSTNPGTSETQYF; CDR3nt: TGTGCCAGCAGCACAAACCCCGGGACTAGCGAGACCCAGTACTTC
j_gene: TRBJ1-5; v_gene: TRBV20-1; abundance: .; d_gene: TRBD1; CDR3aa: CSASEGTGGWNQPQHF; CDR3nt: TGCAGTGCTAGTGAGGGGACAGGGGGCTGGAATCAGCCCCAGCATTTT
j_gene: TRBJ2-2; v_gene: TRBV5-1; abundance: once; d_gene: TRBD1; CDR3aa: CASSAKQGANTGELFF; CDR3nt: TGCGCCAGCAGCGCGAAACAGGGGGCTAACACCGGGGAGCTGTTTTTT
j_gene: TRBJ2-7; v_gene: TRBV4-2; abundance: once; d_gene: TRBD1; CDR3aa: CASSQTGDSYEQYF; CDR3nt: TGTGCCAGCAGCCAGACAGGGGATTCCTACGAGCAGTACTTC
j_gene: TRBJ1-2; v_gene: TRBV2; abundance: .; d_gene: TRBD1; CDR3aa: CASIQGGHYGYTF; CDR3nt: TGTGCCAGCATCCAGGGGGGACACTATGGCTACACCTTC
j_gene: TRBJ1-1; v_gene: TRBV3-1/TRBV3-2; abundance: .; d_gene: .; CDR3aa: CASSQVGRTEAFF; CDR3nt: TGTGCCAGCAGCCAAGTAGGGAGGACTGAAGCTTTCTTT
j_gene: TRBJ1-2; v_gene: TRBV4-1; abundance: .; d_gene: TRBD1; CDR3aa: CASSAGGNYGYTF; CDR3nt: TGCGCCAGCAGCGCAGGGGGTAACTATGGCTACACCTTC
j_gene: TRBJ2-7; v_gene: TRBV5-1; abundance: .; d_gene: TRBD2; CDR3aa: CASSLRVAGGSSYEQYF; CDR3nt: TGCGCCAGCAGCTTGAGGGTAGCGGGAGGGAGCTCCTACGAGCAGTACTTC
j_gene: TRBJ1-6; v_gene: TRBV30; abundance: .; d_gene: .; CDR3aa: CAWTRQAPLSPLHF; CDR3nt: TGTGCCTGGACCCGACAGGCGCCGCTTTCACCCCTCCACTTT
j_gene: TRBJ1-4; v_gene: TRBV10-3; abundance: once; d_gene: .; CDR3aa: CAIKGGTNEKLFF; CDR3nt: TGTGCCATCAAGGGGGGGACTAATGAAAAACTGTTTTTT
j_gene: TRBJ2-1; v_gene: TRBV5-4; abundance: .; d_gene: TRBD1; CDR3aa: CASSPGTGSYNEQFF; CDR3nt: TGTGCCAGCAGCCCCGGGACAGGCTCCTACAATGAGCAGTTCTTC
j_gene: TRBJ1-2; v_gene: TRBV5-1; abundance: once; d_gene: .; CDR3aa: CASSEDSYGYTF; CDR3nt: TGCGCCAGCAGCGAGGACAGCTATGGCTACACCTTC
j_gene: TRBJ2-2; v_gene: TRBV11-3; abundance: .; d_gene: TRBD1; CDR3aa: CASSRTGSNTGELFF; CDR3nt: TGTGCCAGCAGCAGGACAGGGTCAAACACCGGGGAGCTGTTTTTT
j_gene: TRBJ2-5; v_gene: TRBV5-4; abundance: .; d_gene: .; CDR3aa: CASSAEGAWETQYF; CDR3nt: TGTGCCAGCAGCGCGGAAGGGGCGTGGGAGACCCAGTACTTC
j_gene: TRBJ2-3; v_gene: TRBV19; abundance: .; d_gene: TRBD2; CDR3aa: CASRRLGYAGGTDTQYF; CDR3nt: TGTGCCAGTCGCCGTCTGGGTTATGCGGGAGGCACAGATACGCAGTATTTT
j_gene: TRBJ1-2; v_gene: TRBV25-1; abundance: once; d_gene: .; CDR3aa: CASSPAGEVWYGYTF; CDR3nt: TGTGCCAGCAGTCCGGCAGGGGAAGTATGGTATGGCTACACCTTC
j_gene: TRBJ2-7; v_gene: TRBV21-1; abundance: .; d_gene: .; CDR3aa: CASSELTGGRYEQYF; CDR3nt: TGTGCCAGCAGCGAATTGACAGGGGGTAGGTACGAGCAGTACTTC
j_gene: TRBJ2-1; v_gene: TRBV6-5; abundance: once; d_gene: .; CDR3aa: CASSYSLARGLDEQFF; CDR3nt: TGTGCCAGCAGTTACTCGCTAGCGCGGGGTTTGGATGAGCAGTTCTTC
j_gene: TRBJ2-1; v_gene: TRBV6-1; abundance: .; d_gene: TRBD1; CDR3aa: CASSARGTGGLNEQFF; CDR3nt: TGTGCCAGCAGTGCACGGGGGACAGGGGGCTTGAATGAGCAGTTCTTC
j_gene: TRBJ2-7; v_gene: TRBV4-2; abundance: few; d_gene: TRBD2; CDR3aa: CASSQGTSGISYEQYF; CDR3nt: TGTGCCAGCAGCCAAGGAACTAGCGGGATCTCCTACGAGCAGTACTTC
j_gene: TRBJ2-3; v_gene: TRBV9; abundance: .; d_gene: TRBD2; CDR3aa: CASSLLSDSGSADTQYF; CDR3nt: TGTGCCAGCAGCCTCCTTAGTGATAGCGGGAGCGCAGATACGCAGTATTTT
j_gene: TRBJ1-1; v_gene: TRBV6-6; abundance: many; d_gene: .; CDR3aa: CASSYSGGNTEAFF; CDR3nt: TGTGCCAGCAGTTACTCGGGAGGGAACACTGAAGCTTTCTTT
j_gene: TRBJ2-3; v_gene: TRBV5-1; abundance: .; d_gene: TRBD2; CDR3aa: CASSQIGTTSISTDTQYF; CDR3nt: TGCGCCAGCAGCCAAATCGGGACTACTTCAATTAGCACAGATACGCAGTATTTT
j_gene: TRBJ1-1; v_gene: TRBV7-2; abundance: .; d_gene: TRBD1; CDR3aa: CASREGTGRTEAFF; CDR3nt: TGTGCCAGCAGGGAAGGGACAGGAAGGACTGAAGCTTTCTTT
j_gene: TRBJ1-5; v_gene: TRBV15; abundance: .; d_gene: TRBD1; CDR3aa: CATSREPAGGHNQPQHF; CDR3nt: TGTGCCACCAGCAGAGAACCCGCAGGGGGACACAATCAGCCCCAGCATTTT
j_gene: TRBJ1-1; v_gene: TRBV10-3; abundance: .; d_gene: TRBD1; CDR3aa: CAISAIRGPLNTEAFF; CDR3nt: TGTGCCATCAGTGCAATCAGGGGGCCCCTGAACACTGAAGCTTTCTTT
j_gene: TRBJ1-4; v_gene: TRBV9; abundance: .; d_gene: TRBD1; CDR3aa: CASSVGQGSEKLFF; CDR3nt: TGTGCCAGCAGCGTAGGACAGGGAAGTGAAAAACTGTTTTTT
j_gene: TRBJ1-2; v_gene: TRBV19; abundance: once; d_gene: TRBD1; CDR3aa: CASSPQGVVYSFRYTF; CDR3nt: TGTGCCAGTAGCCCCCAGGGGGTTGTATACAGTTTTCGCTACACCTTC
j_gene: TRBJ1-2; v_gene: TRBV3-1/TRBV3-2; abundance: .; d_gene: .; CDR3aa: CASSQGGGYTF; CDR3nt: TGTGCCAGCAGCCAAGGAGGTGGCTACACCTTC
j_gene: TRBJ2-7; v_gene: TRBV7-9; abundance: .; d_gene: TRBD1; CDR3aa: CASSPRGRAYEQYF; CDR3nt: TGTGCCAGCAGCCCGAGGGGGCGGGCCTACGAGCAGTACTTC
j_gene: TRBJ2-7; v_gene: TRBV6-1; abundance: .; d_gene: TRBD1; CDR3aa: CASSEGGQGAYEQYF; CDR3nt: TGTGCCAGCAGTGAAGGGGGACAGGGGGCGTACGAGCAGTACTTC
j_gene: TRBJ2-1; v_gene: TRBV5-4; abundance: .; d_gene: TRBD2; CDR3aa: CASSLGASGSRNNEQFF; CDR3nt: TGTGCCAGCAGCTTGGGAGCCAGCGGGAGTCGGAACAATGAGCAGTTCTTC
j_gene: TRBJ1-2; v_gene: TRBV10-1; abundance: .; d_gene: .; CDR3aa: CASSAGQNYGYTF; CDR3nt: TGCGCCAGCAGCGCTGGACAAAACTATGGCTACACCTTC